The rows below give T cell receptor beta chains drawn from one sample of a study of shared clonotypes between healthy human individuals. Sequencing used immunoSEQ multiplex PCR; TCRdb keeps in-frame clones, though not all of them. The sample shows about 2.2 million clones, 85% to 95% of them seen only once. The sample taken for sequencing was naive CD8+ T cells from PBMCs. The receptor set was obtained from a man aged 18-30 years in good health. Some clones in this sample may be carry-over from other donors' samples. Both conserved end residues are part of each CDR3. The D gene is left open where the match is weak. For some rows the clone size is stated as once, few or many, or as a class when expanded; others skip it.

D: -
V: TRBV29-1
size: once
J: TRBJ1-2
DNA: TGCAGCGCTCGTGGGGTCTATGGCTACACCTTC
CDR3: CSARGVYGYTF

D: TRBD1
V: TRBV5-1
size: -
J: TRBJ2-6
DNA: TGCGCCAGCAGCTTTGGCCCGAGGGACAGGGTCTCTGGGGCCAACGTCCTGACTTTC
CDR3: CASSFGPRDRVSGANVLTF

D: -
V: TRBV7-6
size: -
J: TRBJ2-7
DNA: TGTGCCAGCAGCCGGGACCGTTTTGAATCCTACGAGCAGTACTTC
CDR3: CASSRDRFESYEQYF

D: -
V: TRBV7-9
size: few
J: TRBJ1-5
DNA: TGTGCCAGCAGCCACGGCCCGCTCAGGAGCAATCAGCCCCAGCATTTT
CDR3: CASSHGPLRSNQPQHF

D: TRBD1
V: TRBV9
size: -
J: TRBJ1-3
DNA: TGTGCCAGCAGCGGAGGGACAGGGGTAATAGGAAACACCATATATTTT
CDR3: CASSGGTGVIGNTIYF

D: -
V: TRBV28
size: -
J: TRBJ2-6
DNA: TGTGCCAGCAGTATTACTTTTGGGGCCAACGTCCTGACTTTC
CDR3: CASSITFGANVLTF

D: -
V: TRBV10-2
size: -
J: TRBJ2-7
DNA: TGCGCCAGCAGTCTGCGGACTGAACCTACCTACGAGCAGTACTTC
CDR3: CASSLRTEPTYEQYF

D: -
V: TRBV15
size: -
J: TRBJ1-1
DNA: TGTGCCACCAGCAGGAAAACGGTGAACACTGAAGCTTTCTTT
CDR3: CATSRKTVNTEAFF

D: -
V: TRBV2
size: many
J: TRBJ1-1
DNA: TGTGCCAGTAGACCGGGGAACACTGAAGCTTTCTTT
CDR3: CASRPGNTEAFF

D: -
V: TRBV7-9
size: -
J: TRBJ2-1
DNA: TGTGCCAGCAGTCTAGCCGGCGGGCACTCCTACAATGAGCAGTTCTTC
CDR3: CASSLAGGHSYNEQFF

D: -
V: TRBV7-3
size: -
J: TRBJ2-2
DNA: TGTGCCAGCAGCTTAACGGTTGAGGATCCTAACACCGGGGAGCTGTTTTTT
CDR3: CASSLTVEDPNTGELFF

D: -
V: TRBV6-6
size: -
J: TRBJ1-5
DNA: TGTGCCAGCAGCAACGACAGATTATATCAGCCCCAGCATTTT
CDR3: CASSNDRLYQPQHF

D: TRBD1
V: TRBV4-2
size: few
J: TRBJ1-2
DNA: TGTGCCAGCAGCCAAGCCCCGGGACAGGGAAGCAGCGGGGATGGCTACACCTTC
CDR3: CASSQAPGQGSSGDGYTF

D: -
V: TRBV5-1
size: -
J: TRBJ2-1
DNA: TGCGCCAGCAGCTTGGCCTTGAGCGATGAGCAGTTCTTC
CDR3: CASSLALSDEQFF

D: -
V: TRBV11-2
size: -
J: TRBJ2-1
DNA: TGTGCCAGCAGCTTTTGGGGACCGCCGTATGAGCAGTTCTTC
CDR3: CASSFWGPPYEQFF

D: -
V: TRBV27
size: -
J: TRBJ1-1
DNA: TGTGCCAGCAGTTTATTAGGCGGAGATGAAGCTTTCTTT
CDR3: CASSLLGGDEAFF

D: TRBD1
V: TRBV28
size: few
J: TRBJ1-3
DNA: TGTGCCAGCTGGGACAGAGGAAACACCATATATTTT
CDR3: CASWDRGNTIYF

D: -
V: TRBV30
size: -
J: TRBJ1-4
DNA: TGTGCCCTAGACCTTTATTCCGGTCACGGGCTTAATGAAAAACTGTTTTTT
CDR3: CALDLYSGHGLNEKLFF

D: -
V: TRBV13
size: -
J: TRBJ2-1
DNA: TGTGCCAGCATTGTGGGGCGGACTTACAATGAGCAGTTCTTC
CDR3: CASIVGRTYNEQFF

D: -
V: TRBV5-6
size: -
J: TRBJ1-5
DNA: TGTGCCAGCAGCCGCCTAGCGAACAGAGGCAATCAGCCCCAGCATTTT
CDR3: CASSRLANRGNQPQHF

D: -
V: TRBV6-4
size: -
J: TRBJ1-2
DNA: TGTGCCAGCAGTGATCCCACAATGGGTGGCTACACCTTC
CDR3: CASSDPTMGGYTF

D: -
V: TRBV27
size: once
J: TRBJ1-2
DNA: TGTGCCAGCAGTACCCTCGGGGTCCCTAACTATGGCTACACCTTC
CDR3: CASSTLGVPNYGYTF

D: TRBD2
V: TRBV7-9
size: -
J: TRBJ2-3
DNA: TGTGCCAGCACCGCGGGGGTCACAGATACGCAGTATTTT
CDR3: CASTAGVTDTQYF

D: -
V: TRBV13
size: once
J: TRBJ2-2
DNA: TGTGCCAGCAGCTCGACTGGGACGAGTGGGGCCGGGGAGCTGTTTTTT
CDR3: CASSSTGTSGAGELFF

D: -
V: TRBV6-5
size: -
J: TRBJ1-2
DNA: TGTGCCAGCAGAACCGGACGGGAAGTCTATGGCTACACCTTC
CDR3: CASRTGREVYGYTF

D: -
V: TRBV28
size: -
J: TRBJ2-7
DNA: TGTGCCAGCAGTTTGCGACCGGGACCCCTCTACGAGCAGTACTTC
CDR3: CASSLRPGPLYEQYF

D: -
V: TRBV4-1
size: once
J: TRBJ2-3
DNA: TGCGCCAGCAGCCCCAAGATATACAAGGGCGGAGATACGCAGTATTTT
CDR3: CASSPKIYKGGDTQYF

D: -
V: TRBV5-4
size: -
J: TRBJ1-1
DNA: TGTGCCAGCAGCTTGGGGTGGCGAAACACTGAAGCTTTCTTT
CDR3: CASSLGWRNTEAFF

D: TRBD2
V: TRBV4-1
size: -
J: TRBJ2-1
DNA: TGCGCCAGCAGCCCCACCGCTAGCGGTCTATACAATGAGCAGTTCTTC
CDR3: CASSPTASGLYNEQFF

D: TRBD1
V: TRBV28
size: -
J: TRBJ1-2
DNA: TGTGCCAGCAGTCTCCCCTTGACAGGGTTGAACGGCTACACCTTC
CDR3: CASSLPLTGLNGYTF

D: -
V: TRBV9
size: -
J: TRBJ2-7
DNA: TGTGCCAGCAGCGCCGGGACTGGCTGGGGCGAGCAGTACTTC
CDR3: CASSAGTGWGEQYF

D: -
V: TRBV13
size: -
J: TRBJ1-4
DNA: TGTGCCAGCAGCTTAGAGTCAGACTCGCAAGAAAAACTGTTTTTT
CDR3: CASSLESDSQEKLFF

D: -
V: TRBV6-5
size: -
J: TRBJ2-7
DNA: TGTGCCAGCGCTCAGGGACCCCTGGACGCCGAGCAGTACTTC
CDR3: CASAQGPLDAEQYF

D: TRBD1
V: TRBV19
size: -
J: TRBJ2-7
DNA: TGTGCCAGTAGTATACGAGACAGGGTTTACGAGCAGTACTTC
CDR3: CASSIRDRVYEQYF

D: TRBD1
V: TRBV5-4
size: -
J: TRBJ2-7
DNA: TGTGCCAGCAGCTTCCGGGACAGGGAAGACGAGCAGTACTTC
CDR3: CASSFRDREDEQYF

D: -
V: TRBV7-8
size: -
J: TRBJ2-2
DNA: TGTGCCAGCAGCTTAGCGCCTAGCCGGAGTACCGGGGAGCTGTTTTTT
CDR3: CASSLAPSRSTGELFF

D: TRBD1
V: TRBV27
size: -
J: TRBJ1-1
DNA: TGTGCCAGCAGGCATGGGACAGGCCCATTAGGCACTGAAGCTTTCTTT
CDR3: CASRHGTGPLGTEAFF

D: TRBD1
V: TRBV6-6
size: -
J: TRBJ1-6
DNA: TGTGCCAGCAGATTTCATGGGACAGGGGACTCACCCCTCCACTTT
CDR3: CASRFHGTGDSPLHF

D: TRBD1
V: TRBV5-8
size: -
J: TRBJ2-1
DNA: TGTGCCAGCAGCTTGGACAGGGGGTCCTACAATGAGCAGTTCTTC
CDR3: CASSLDRGSYNEQFF

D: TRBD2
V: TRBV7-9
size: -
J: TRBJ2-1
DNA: TGTGCCAGCACCCGGACTAGCGTTTACAATGAGCAGTTCTTC
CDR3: CASTRTSVYNEQFF

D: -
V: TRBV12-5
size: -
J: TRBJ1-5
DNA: TGTGCTAGTGGTCATGACGGTGGGAATCAGCCCCAGCATTTT
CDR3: CASGHDGGNQPQHF

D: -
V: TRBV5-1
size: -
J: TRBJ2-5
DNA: TGCGCCAGCAGCCCAAGGGGACCGCAAGAGACCCAGTACTTC
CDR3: CASSPRGPQETQYF

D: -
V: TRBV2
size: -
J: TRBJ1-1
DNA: TGTGCCAGCAGTGAAGCATTGACCCGGGCACACACTGAAGCTTTCTTT
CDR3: CASSEALTRAHTEAFF

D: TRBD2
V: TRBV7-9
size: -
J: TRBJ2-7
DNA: TGTGCCAGCAGCACGAGGCGGGAGGGGTCCTACGAGCAGTACTTC
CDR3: CASSTRREGSYEQYF

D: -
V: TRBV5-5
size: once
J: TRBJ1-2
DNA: TGTGCCAGCAGCTTGGGCCCCGAAAGACCCTATGGCTACACCTTC
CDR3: CASSLGPERPYGYTF

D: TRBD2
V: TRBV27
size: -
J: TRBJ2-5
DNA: TGTGCCAGCAGTTGGCTAGCGGGTCAAGAGACCCAGTACTTC
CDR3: CASSWLAGQETQYF

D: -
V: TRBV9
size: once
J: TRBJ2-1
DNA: TGTGCCAGCAGCCCTCGGGGGCCCGAGCAGTTCTTC
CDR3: CASSPRGPEQFF

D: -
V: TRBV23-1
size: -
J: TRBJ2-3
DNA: TGCGCCAGCAGTCACTTCCGGTTGCAGGACAGATATACGCAGTATTTT
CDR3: CASSHFRLQDRYTQYF